This passage covers 10 T cell receptor beta chains from one sample sequenced in a study of blood T cell repertoires in COVID-19. The assay was immunoSEQ multiplex PCR, and TCRdb's table has in-frame clones only and misses some. The sample comprises some 150,000 clones, about 84% of which are singletons, and over 7.5% rests with the top ten. Sequencing was carried out using peripheral blood. The origin of the receptors is a woman over 75 in a cohort sampled during active or convalescent COVID-19.

The chain has TRBV7-2 and TRBJ2-7, with 7 bases lining up with TRBD2. Germline CDR1 reads SGHTA; CDR2 reads FQGNSA. The CDR3 sequence is 14 residues long. Trimming took 3 bases from V and 1 from J; bases not matched to a gene: 3. This CDR3 reads CASSFGGSSYEQYF. The CDR3 DNA sequence: TGTGCCAGCAGCTTCGGGGGGTCTTCCTACGAGCAGTACTTC.

The chain is built from TRBV7-3 and TRBJ2-2; 10 positions agree with TRBD1. V dropped 5 bases and J dropped 3; count of bases not matched to a gene: 3. CDR3 length equals 15 residues. Germline V lookup: CDR1 SGHTA, CDR2 FQGTGA. Here the CDR3 reads CASSQTGGDTGELFF. Written as DNA, the CDR3 is TGTGCCAGCAGCCAGACAGGGGGCGACACCGGGGAGCTGTTTTTT.

The V gene is TRBV2, the J gene TRBJ2-5; 10 bases align to TRBD2. Germline V gives CDR1 SNHLY, CDR2 FYNNEI. This CDR3 has 13 residues. J gave up 4 bases and V 6 bases, and 2 bases lay outside the gene matches. The CDR3 DNA follows: TGTGCCAGCAGACTAGCGGGGCGAGAGACCCAGTACTTC. This translates into CASRLAGRETQYF.

The V and J genes are TRBV29-1 and TRBJ2-2; D unclear. With 4 bases removed from V and 0 bases from J, the gap between germline ends came to 12 bases. This CDR3 comprises 15 residues. Germline V gives CDR1 SQVTM, CDR2 ANQGSEA. The CDR3 coding sequence is TGCAGCGTTGTGCAGAATCCTTCGAACACCGGGGAGCTGTTTTTT. Translation gives CSVVQNPSNTGELFF.

The chain links TRBV10-3 to TRBJ2-5, with D tentatively TRBD1 (6 bases). Trimming took 4 bases from V and 2 from J, leaving 8 bases between them. Germline CDR1 is ENHRY and CDR2 is SYGVKD. This CDR3 has 13 amino acids. CDR3 DNA: TGTGCCATCAGTGGGACAGAACAAGAGACCCAGTACTTC. Its protein is CAISGTEQETQYF.

The chain uses TRBV7-2 and TRBJ1-1, with a possible D match to TRBD1 (6 bases). This CDR3 has 15 residues. The germline gives CDR1 SGHTA, CDR2 FQGNSA. V was pared by 5 bases and J by 5 bases, with 18 bases between. DNA of the CDR3: TGTGCCAGCAGCCTCCGACCACAGGGTTATACTGAAGCTTTCTTT. Amino acids: CASSLRPQGYTEAFF.

The CDR3 DNA reads as TGCGCCAGACAGGTTTTTGATCTCTCTGGAAACACCATATATTTT. This encodes CARQVFDLSGNTIYF. This chain uses TRBV10-1 with TRBJ1-3, with a possible D match to TRBD1 (5 bases). This CDR3 comprises 15 residues. V dropped 9 bases and J dropped 0 bases, with 15 bases sitting between them. Germline CDR1 and CDR2: WNHNN and SYGVQD (reference sequence).

This chain links TRBV28 with TRBJ2-3, with TRBD1 identical over 8 bases. Germline-derived CDR1 and CDR2 are MDHEN and SYDVKM. The CDR3 has 15 residues. The V and J ends lost 5 bases and 0 bases, in that order; junction bases with no gene match: 4. CDR3 sequence (DNA): TGTGCCAGCAGTGATAGGACAGGGAGCACAGATACGCAGTATTTT. This gives the protein CASSDRTGSTDTQYF.

The V and J genes are TRBV9 and TRBJ1-4, with D perhaps TRBD1 (5 bases). CDR1 SGDLS and CDR2 YYNGEE come from the germline V gene. The germline V and J ends were trimmed by 5 bases and 0 bases, with 8 bases remaining between them. This CDR3 has 14 amino acids. The CDR3 reads CASSWGATNEKLFF. Written as DNA, the CDR3 is TGTGCCAGCAGTTGGGGGGCAACTAATGAAAAACTGTTTTTT.

The chain links TRBV6-2 or TRBV6-3 to TRBJ2-1, with TRBD2 matching 8 bases. J was trimmed by 3 bases and V by 4 bases; bases with no gene match: 8. This CDR3 is 16 amino acids long. Looked up from germline, CDR1 is MNHEY and CDR2 is SVGEGT. This CDR3 reads CASSFSLAGLYNEQFF. The CDR3 DNA is TGTGCCAGCAGTTTTAGCTTAGCGGGACTCTACAATGAGCAGTTCTTC.